These 22 T cell receptor beta chains were sequenced from one sample in a study of blood T cell repertoires in COVID-19. TCRdb's table, derived via immunoSEQ multiplex PCR, lists solely in-frame clones and lacks some. The sample carries approximately 300,000 clones, roughly 86% recorded once. Sequencing was done on a sample of peripheral blood. Receptors were obtained from a woman in her forties or fifties with acute or convalescent COVID-19.

V gene TRBV11-2 combines with J gene TRBJ1-6, with D unclear. Germline lookup yields CDR1 SGHAT and CDR2 FQNNGV. Trimming removed 3 bases from V and 7 bases from J, with 16 bases in between. CDR3 length: 16 amino acids. The CDR3 nucleotides are TGTGCCAGCAGCTTTCGGCAGGCCCTACTCAATTCACCCCTCCACTTT. Its translation: CASSFRQALLNSPLHF.

The V and J genes are TRBV28 and TRBJ1-3; D not certain. Trimming removed 7 bases from V and 2 bases from J, with 9 bases in between. This CDR3 comprises 13 residues. Germline CDR1 MDHEN, CDR2 SYDVKM. The CDR3 DNA reads as TGTGCCAGCAACCGGGGTCCTGGAAACACCATATATTTT. Its protein is CASNRGPGNTIYF.

This clone has a handful of counts. The J gene is TRBJ2-1, the V gene TRBV4-2; D perhaps matches TRBD2 (5 bases). V was pared by 1 base and J by 12 bases, with 16 bases between. This CDR3 is built from 14 residues. Germline lookup yields CDR1 LGHNA and CDR2 YNFKEQ. In DNA, the CDR3 is TGTGCCAGCAGCCAAGCCGCTCGAGGGTCGGGGCAGTTCTTC. This sequence encodes CASSQAARGSGQFF.

The genes are TRBV30 and TRBJ1-4, with 7 bases matching TRBD1. CDR3 length equals 14 residues. Germline loops: CDR1 GTSNPN, CDR2 SVGIG (reference sequence). V shed 1 base and J 7 bases; nucleotides not matched to a gene: 6. The CDR3 reads CAWSGGRGSEKLFF. The CDR3 DNA reads as TGTGCCTGGAGTGGTGGCAGGGGGAGTGAAAAACTGTTTTTT.

The V and J genes are TRBV28 and TRBJ1-2; 10 positions match TRBD1. CDR3 length equals 17 residues. V shed 3 bases, J shed 4 bases, and the junction held 11 bases outside the gene matches. Germline CDR1 MDHEN, CDR2 SYDVKM. CDR3 sequence: CASSFRGGTGEIYGYTF. CDR3 DNA: TGTGCCAGCAGTTTCCGGGGGGGGACAGGGGAGATCTATGGCTACACCTTC.

This chain joins TRBV5-1 and TRBJ1-1; 7 bases align to TRBD1. This CDR3 is built from 15 residues. The germline CDR1 and CDR2 sequences are SGHRS and YFSETQ. With 2 bases clipped from V and 0 bases from J, the junction kept 4 bases outside the gene matches. The CDR3, as DNA: TGCGCCAGCAGCTTCAGACAGGGTCTGAACACTGAAGCTTTCTTT. This codes for CASSFRQGLNTEAFF.

J is TRBJ2-1 and V is TRBV11-3; 11 nucleotides match TRBD2. The CDR3 is 16 residues long. CDR1 and CDR2 from the germline V gene are SGHNT and YENEEA. The trim removed 5 bases at V and 3 bases at J, leaving 6 bases unmatched. CDR3 sequence (DNA): TGTGCCAGCAGCGCCGCTGGGACTAGCGGCTACAATGAGCAGTTCTTC. Translated, it gives CASSAAGTSGYNEQFF.

The genes are TRBV5-1 and TRBJ1-2; 7 bases agree with TRBD1. This CDR3 is built from 15 residues. V lost 4 bases, J lost 10 bases, and 16 bases stayed unmatched. Germline lookup yields CDR1 SGHRS and CDR2 YFSETQ. CDR3 sequence: CASSAGPRTGRDYTF. CDR3 DNA: TGCGCCAGCAGCGCCGGACCCCGGACAGGCCGTGACTACACCTTC.

The V call is TRBV7-8, the J call TRBJ1-2; a weak D match, TRBD1 (5 bases). The CDR3 covers 14 residues. The ends were cut back, 0 bases at V and 4 bases at J, with 9 bases in the middle. Per germline, CDR1 SGHVS and CDR2 FQNEAQ. Here the CDR3 DNA reads TGTGCCAGCAGCTTAGCATCGACAGTCTATGGCTACACCTTC. Its translation: CASSLASTVYGYTF. Based on the CDR3 plus reference TRBV7-8 and TRBJ1-2, the full variable domain is GAGVSQSPRYKVAKRGQDVALRCDPISGHVSLFWYQQALGQGPEFLTYFQNEAQLDKSGLPSDRFFAERPEGSVSTLKIQRTQQEDSAVYLCASSLASTVYGYTFGSGTRLTVV.

The gene calls are TRBV24-1 and TRBJ2-3; TRBD2 is a possible D gene (6 bases). CDR1 is KGHDR and CDR2 is SFDVKD in the germline V gene. CDR3 size: 13 residues. V was trimmed by 8 bases and J by 2 bases, leaving 10 bases between them. Here the CDR3 DNA reads TGTGCCACCAAGGCGGGAACCACAGATACGCAGTATTTT. This encodes CATKAGTTDTQYF.

The V call is TRBV10-3, the J call TRBJ2-7; D call uncertain. Germline CDR1 reads ENHRY; CDR2 reads SYGVKD. V gave up 3 bases and J gave up 1 base, with 19 bases separating them. CDR3 size: 17 residues. CDR3 in amino acids: CAISEVFTNRLSYEQYF. DNA of the CDR3: TGTGCCATCAGTGAAGTTTTTACTAATCGGTTGTCCTACGAGCAGTACTTC.

This chain uses TRBV24-1 with TRBJ2-1; 8 bases are shared with TRBD2. Trimming cost V 5 bases and J 6 bases; bases outside gene matches: 8. The CDR3 is 15 amino acids. From germline, CDR1 is KGHDR and CDR2 SFDVKD. The CDR3 DNA follows: TGTGCCACCAGTGCATCCCCGGCGGGGGGCAATGAGCAGTTCTTC. It is translated as CATSASPAGGNEQFF.

The chain carries TRBV12-3 or TRBV12-4 and TRBJ2-7; D not certain. V lost 1 base and J lost 6, with 10 bases in between. The CDR3 extends over 13 amino acids. The CDR3 region has the DNA TGTGCCAGCAGTTTAGGAACCCAGGTCGAGCAGTACTTC. Its translation is CASSLGTQVEQYF.

This clone has only a few counts. This sample also contains other DNA sequences that code for the same CDR3. The chain uses TRBV11-3 and TRBJ1-1; 8 bases map to TRBD1. Per germline, CDR1 SGHNT and CDR2 YENEEA. The junction had 2 bases not matched to a gene; V was cut back by 4 bases and J by 1 base. There are 14 residues in the CDR3. The DNA of the CDR3 is TGTGCCAGCAGCTCTGGACAGGGGAACACTGAAGCTTTCTTT. Amino acid sequence: CASSSGQGNTEAFF.

The rearrangement links TRBV4-2 to TRBJ2-1; D remains ambiguous. The CDR3 has 15 residues. Germline CDR1 reads LGHNA; CDR2 reads YNFKEQ. V lost 0 bases and J 8 bases, leaving 14 bases between the germline ends. The CDR3 protein is CASSQERVSSDEQFF. For the CDR3, the DNA is TGTGCCAGCAGCCAAGAACGGGTTAGCAGCGATGAGCAGTTCTTC.

This rearrangement joins TRBV7-2 to TRBJ1-4; TRBD1 matches 7 bases. Trimming at V came to 2 bases and at J to 4 bases, leaving 13 bases not matched to a gene. Germline CDR1 and CDR2: SGHTA and FQGNSA. This CDR3 region has 18 residues. As DNA, the CDR3 is TGTGCCAGCAGCTTAAGGGGGCAGCGTGGGACCATTAATGAAAAACTGTTTTTT. Its protein product is CASSLRGQRGTINEKLFF.

This chain links TRBV7-2 with TRBJ1-2; TRBD1 matches at 8 bases. This CDR3 has 14 residues. The germline CDR1 and CDR2 sequences are SGHTA and FQGNSA. Unmatched junction bases numbered 6, after V lost 5 bases and J lost 4 bases. CDR3 in amino acids: CASSPGQGPYGYTF. The CDR3 DNA follows: TGTGCCAGCAGCCCCGGACAGGGACCCTATGGCTACACCTTC. The variable domain in full, with the rest retrieved from reference TRBV7-2 and TRBJ1-2, is GAGVSQSPSNKVTEKGKDVELRCDPISGHTALYWYRQSLGQGLEFLIYFQGNSAPDKSGLPSDRFSAERTGGSVSTLTIQRTQQEDSAVYLCASSPGQGPYGYTFGSGTRLTVV.

CDR3 DNA sequence: TGTGCCAGCAGCAAGAAGTGGACAGCCAATGAGCAGTTCTTC. Translation gives CASSKKWTANEQFF. The chain couples TRBV28 to TRBJ2-1, with D possibly TRBD1 on 6 matching bases. V was pared by 6 bases and J by 6 bases, with 15 bases between. The CDR3 has 14 amino acids. The germline V gene has CDR1 MDHEN and CDR2 SYDVKM.

The chain joins TRBV7-2 to TRBJ1-2; possible D gene TRBD1, 6 bases. The CDR3 consists of 15 residues. V was pared by 3 bases and J by 2 bases, with 13 bases between. Germline V lookup: CDR1 SGHTA, CDR2 FQGNSA. DNA of the CDR3: TGTGCCAGCAGCTTGGGCGGGGGCGGAAACTATGGCTACACCTTC. Its protein product is CASSLGGGGNYGYTF.

The chain recombines TRBV5-3 with TRBJ1-5; TRBD1 matches 12 bases. TRBV5-3 is reported as an ORF; its role is uncertain. V lost 4 bases and J lost 0; bases outside the gene matches: 8. The CDR3 loop spans 18 amino acids. The CDR3 DNA reads as TGTGCCAGAAGCCCAAACCGGGACAGGGGGCATAGCAATCAGCCCCAGCATTTT. Amino acid sequence: CARSPNRDRGHSNQPQHF.

The V gene is TRBV5-1, the J gene TRBJ1-2; perhaps TRBD1 as D (5 bases). The CDR3 loop spans 13 amino acids. CDR1 is SGHRS, CDR2 YFSETQ, per germline. With 10 bases removed from V and 4 bases from J, the gap between germline ends came to 17 bases. CDR3 loop: CAPSRAVTYGYTF. CDR3 DNA sequence: TGCGCCCCTTCCAGGGCAGTGACCTATGGCTACACCTTC. Full variable domain (rest looked up from reference TRBV5-1 and TRBJ1-2): KAGVTQTPRYLIKTRGQQVTLSCSPISGHRSVSWYQQTPGQGLQFLFEYFSETQRNKGNFPGRFSGRQFSNSRSEMNVSTLELGDSALYLCAPSRAVTYGYTFGSGTRLTVV.

This clone was detected only a few times. The chain joins TRBV28 to TRBJ2-1; tentative D call: TRBD1 (6 bases). This CDR3 is 15 amino acids long. The germline gives CDR1 MDHEN, CDR2 SYDVKM. With 5 bases removed from V and 7 bases from J, the gap between germline ends came to 18 bases. This CDR3 is CASSTGFAPRNEQFF. The CDR3 bases are TGTGCCAGCAGTACAGGGTTCGCCCCACGGAATGAGCAGTTCTTC.